These T cell receptor beta chains were read from a single sample in a study of shared T cell receptors in the human thymus. The data were produced by immunoSEQ multiplex PCR, yet TCRdb's version contains in-frame clones alone and is incomplete. Of a few hundred thousand clones listed, more than 85% are singletons. Sequencing input: thymocytes. These receptors all stem from a human donor. Both conserved end residues are part of each CDR3. The order of the fields is CDR3 DNA, CDR3 protein, J gene, clone size, D gene, V gene. D genes are given only for firm matches. The size of a clone is reported for some rows only, either as once, few or many, or as a class for expanded clones.

DNA: TGTGCCACCAGCAGAGATCGGACAGGGGGCGAAAAACTGTTTTTT
CDR3: CATSRDRTGGEKLFF
J: TRBJ1-4
size: .
D: TRBD1
V: TRBV15

DNA: TGCGCCAGCAGCTCCCGGGCCCCAAGCTACGAGCAGTACTTC
CDR3: CASSSRAPSYEQYF
J: TRBJ2-7
size: .
D: .
V: TRBV5-1

DNA: TGTGCCAGCCGGCAAGGACTAGGCAAAACGAACACCGGGGAGCTGTTTTTT
CDR3: CASRQGLGKTNTGELFF
J: TRBJ2-2
size: .
D: TRBD2
V: TRBV27

DNA: TGTGCCAGCAGTTCACCGGGACACGAAGCTTTCTTT
CDR3: CASSSPGHEAFF
J: TRBJ1-1
size: .
D: .
V: TRBV28

DNA: TGTGCCAGTAGTATAGAGGGTCAGGGGAGGAGCGTCCTGACTTTC
CDR3: CASSIEGQGRSVLTF
J: TRBJ2-6
size: .
D: .
V: TRBV19

DNA: TGTGCCAGCGGGGGTGACAGGTCCACCGGGGAGCTGTTTTTT
CDR3: CASGGDRSTGELFF
J: TRBJ2-2
size: .
D: .
V: TRBV6-5

DNA: TGCGCCAGCAGCCCGCACCACCCCGGGGGCACTGAAGCTTTCTTT
CDR3: CASSPHHPGGTEAFF
J: TRBJ1-1
size: .
D: .
V: TRBV5-1

DNA: TGTGCCAGCAGTCTGCGGGGGGGGCCATCCAAGCAGTACTTC
CDR3: CASSLRGGPSKQYF
J: TRBJ2-7
size: .
D: TRBD2
V: TRBV28

DNA: TGTGCCAGCAGTTTGGCACACCACTCCGGCACTGAAGCTTTCTTT
CDR3: CASSLAHHSGTEAFF
J: TRBJ1-1
size: .
D: .
V: TRBV28

DNA: TGTGCCAGCATTACCAGGGGAATGGGGGAGCTGTTTTTT
CDR3: CASITRGMGELFF
J: TRBJ2-2
size: .
D: .
V: TRBV2

DNA: TGTGCCAGCAGCGTCCCGGGAAGCACAGATACGCAGTATTTT
CDR3: CASSVPGSTDTQYF
J: TRBJ2-3
size: .
D: .
V: TRBV7-9

DNA: TGTGCCAGCAGTGACTCTGGCAGATCGCGGGGGGAAGCTTTCTTT
CDR3: CASSDSGRSRGEAFF
J: TRBJ1-1
size: .
D: .
V: TRBV6-4

DNA: TGTGCCAGCAGTTTCGCGGGGTTCCCAGATACGCAGTATTTT
CDR3: CASSFAGFPDTQYF
J: TRBJ2-3
size: .
D: .
V: TRBV27

DNA: TGTGCCAGCAGTTTAGTAGCGGGAGTGAACGAGCAGTACTTC
CDR3: CASSLVAGVNEQYF
J: TRBJ2-7
size: once
D: TRBD2
V: TRBV27

DNA: TGTGCCAGCAGCTTAAACCCCTACACCGGGGAGCTGTTTTTT
CDR3: CASSLNPYTGELFF
J: TRBJ2-2
size: .
D: .
V: TRBV7-6

DNA: TGTGCCAGCAGCTTAGGACACAACACTGAAGCTTTCTTT
CDR3: CASSLGHNTEAFF
J: TRBJ1-1
size: .
D: .
V: TRBV7-2